This T cell receptor (beta chain) was identified during a study of siplizumab effects on memory and regulatory T cells. The table lists this clone with a count of one. The antigen remains unidentified. TCR templates, roughly 10^5 per sample, were assayed. Clones were read by immunoSEQ multiplex PCR, and TCRdb kept only the in-frame ones, dropping some. The sample has fewer than 70,000 clones, 80% to 90% seen once. Findings of the study overall: Confirmation was lacking for the suppressive function of proliferating Tregs derived from siplizumab cultures.

The V gene's germline CDR1 is SGHTA and CDR2 FQGTGA. With 3 bases removed from V and 6 bases from J, the gap between germline ends came to 22 bases. The CDR3 is 17 amino acids. This chain connects TRBV7-3 to TRBJ2-3, with a tentative D call TRBD2 (6 bases). The sequencing input was Tregs sorted from blood. The clonotype comes from a human donor in good health. In DNA, the CDR3 is TGTGCCAGCAGCTTCTCCCGAGGTGGAGGGTCTAGGGATACGCAGTATTTT. It translates to CASSFSRGGGSRDTQYF.